These 9 T cell receptor beta chains originate from one sample sequenced in a study of T cells in Graves' hyperthyroidism and ophthalmopathy. The TCR beta CDR3 regions underwent amplification using RNA transcripts as the source. First-round RT-PCR targeting the TCR CDR3 was performed with the HTBI primer set. MiXCR, run by TCRdb on the multiplex PCR reads, gives a single entry per CDR3 protein. The data show 500,000 to 550,000 distinct CDR3 sequences, with nearly 20% seen just once and 40% to 50% held by the top ten. Sequenced input: blood. These receptor sequences come from a man aged 40-49 years with Graves' ophthalmopathy.

This sequence joins TRBV15 and TRBJ1-2; D is unclear. The CDR3 length is 12 residues. Germline-derived CDR1 and CDR2 are LNHNV and YYDKDF (reference sequence). The V end was cut by 7 bases, the J end by 6 bases, with 12 bases between. The CDR3 DNA follows: TGTGCCACCAAGGAGGGATCAGATGGCTACACCTTC. Translating gives CATKEGSDGYTF.

This clonotype has ten or more counts. The V and J genes are TRBV30 and TRBJ2-5, with a tentative D call TRBD1 (6 bases). The V end was cut by 0 bases, the J end by 3 bases, with 11 bases between. Germline V lookup: CDR1 GTSNPN, CDR2 SVGIG (reference sequence). The CDR3 contains 14 residues. The CDR3 DNA sequence: TGTGCCTGGAGTGTGTGGGCAGGGGAAGAGACCCAGTACTTC. It is translated as CAWSVWAGEETQYF.

This clonotype was found many times. The chain employs TRBV7-2 and TRBJ2-3; 10 nucleotides align to TRBD2. V shed 6 bases and J 3 bases; nucleotides not matched to a gene: 6. From germline, CDR1 is SGHTA and CDR2 FQGNSA. The CDR3 is made up of 15 amino acids. The CDR3 region is CASRRSGRATDTQYF. CDR3 DNA: TGTGCCAGCAGACGAAGCGGGAGGGCAACAGATACGCAGTATTTT.

The V and J genes are TRBV4-3 and TRBJ2-7, with D unclear. Trimming pared 1 base from V and 0 bases from J, leaving 13 bases between. The CDR3 runs 16 residues. Germline V gene sequence: CDR1 LGHNA, CDR2 YSLEER. CDR3 sequence reads: CASSQGPDSASYEQYF. The DNA of the CDR3 is TGCGCCAGCAGCCAAGGACCAGACTCCGCCTCCTACGAGCAGTACTTC.

This clonotype was seen once. CDR3 protein: CAISGAGVGDTQYF. CDR3 nucleotide sequence: TGTGCCATCAGTGGGGCGGGAGTTGGAGATACGCAGTATTTT. This chain uses TRBV10-3 with TRBJ2-3; the match to TRBD2 covers 7 bases. After removal of 4 bases from V and 5 bases from J, the junction contained 6 bases not matched to a gene. The CDR3 totals 14 residues. The germline V gene encodes CDR1 ENHRY and CDR2 SYGVKD.

The chain carries TRBV4-2 and TRBJ2-1, with a possible D match to TRBD2 (5 bases). Looked up from germline, CDR1 is LGHNA and CDR2 is YNFKEQ. CDR3 length: 15 amino acids. Deletions cut 0 bases from V and 4 bases from J, with 10 bases between. In DNA, the CDR3 is TGTGCCAGCAGCCAAGATCGACGGGATTACAATGAGCAGTTCTTC. This codes for CASSQDRRDYNEQFF.

This clonotype showed up many times. The gene calls are TRBV28 and TRBJ2-7; tentative D call: TRBD1 (5 bases). The V and J ends lost 3 bases and 1 base respectively, with 22 bases between them. The germline V gene encodes CDR1 MDHEN and CDR2 SYDVKM. CDR3 length: 18 amino acids. CDR3 nucleotides: TGTGCCAGCAGTTTTATAGGGGCGCATTCGGTCTTATCCTACGAGCAGTACTTC. Its protein is CASSFIGAHSVLSYEQYF.

In DNA, the CDR3 is TGTGCCATCAGTGACCGGGACAGGGTTTTAGATGGCTACACCTTC. Amino acid sequence: CAISDRDRVLDGYTF. This chain uses TRBV10-3 with TRBJ1-2; 9 bases map to TRBD1. Germline assignment: CDR1 ENHRY and CDR2 SYGVKD. J was trimmed by 6 bases and V by 3 bases; bases with no gene match: 8. The length of the CDR3 is 15 residues.

In this sample, this clonotype turned up many times. V usage is TRBV28 and J usage is TRBJ2-7, with 9 bases lining up with TRBD1. Germline V gene data show CDR1 as MDHEN and CDR2 as SYDVKM. Trimming removed 2 bases from V and 7 bases from J; junction bases left unmatched: 6. CDR3 length: 14 residues. CDR3 nucleotide sequence: TGTGCCAGCAGTTTAGGGACAGGGTTCGGGGAGCAGTACTTC. It encodes CASSLGTGFGEQYF.